A selection of T cell receptor beta chains follows, all from one sample in a study of blood T cell repertoires in COVID-19. Sequencing used immunoSEQ multiplex PCR; TCRdb keeps in-frame clones, though not all of them. Here the sample spans around 220,000 clones, approximately 90% being singletons. The sequenced material came from peripheral blood. The receptors originated from a woman aged 40 to 49 who had recovered from COVID-19. Each CDR3 is given with its conserved first and last residue. The D gene is left open where the match is weak. For some rows the clone size is stated as once, few or many, or as a class when expanded; others skip it.

V: TRBV7-2
D: TRBD1
J: TRBJ1-2
size: -
DNA: TGTGCCAGCAGCTTGGGACAGGGGCCTTATGGCTACACCTTC
CDR3: CASSLGQGPYGYTF

V: TRBV2
D: -
J: TRBJ2-5
size: -
DNA: TGTGCCAGCAGTGTCCTCAGGGGTCAGACCCAGTACTTC
CDR3: CASSVLRGQTQYF

V: TRBV30
D: -
J: TRBJ1-5
size: -
DNA: TGTGCCTGGAGTACGGGGGGCAATCAGCCCCAGCATTTT
CDR3: CAWSTGGNQPQHF

V: TRBV5-1
D: -
J: TRBJ2-5
size: -
DNA: -
CDR3: CASSFLGTGGETQYF

V: TRBV27
D: TRBD1
J: TRBJ1-2
size: -
DNA: TGTGCCAGCGCCGGGACAGGAGCTAACTATGGCTACACCTTC
CDR3: CASAGTGANYGYTF

V: TRBV15
D: -
J: TRBJ1-5
size: -
DNA: TGTGCCACCAGCACTTTAAATCAGCCCCAGCATTTT
CDR3: CATSTLNQPQHF

V: TRBV20-1
D: -
J: TRBJ2-7
size: -
DNA: TGCAGTGCTAGTACAGGCAGTTCGGAGCAGTACTTC
CDR3: CSASTGSSEQYF

V: TRBV3-1/TRBV3-2
D: TRBD1
J: TRBJ2-1
size: -
DNA: TGTGCCAGCAGCCACCGCCGGGACAGGGGAGATGAGCAGTTCTTC
CDR3: CASSHRRDRGDEQFF

V: TRBV11-2
D: TRBD2
J: TRBJ2-7
size: -
DNA: TGTGCCAGCAGCTTCCGGGGAGCGGGAGAAACGAGCGAGCAGTACTTC
CDR3: CASSFRGAGETSEQYF

V: TRBV18
D: TRBD2
J: TRBJ2-1
size: -
DNA: TGTGCCAGCTCCCCACGGCGGGGGAACAATGAGCAGTTCTTC
CDR3: CASSPRRGNNEQFF

V: TRBV5-6
D: -
J: TRBJ2-1
size: -
DNA: TGTGCCAGCAGCAACTGGGGGGTCGGGTTAAATGAGCAGTTCTTC
CDR3: CASSNWGVGLNEQFF

V: TRBV6-2/TRBV6-3
D: TRBD2
J: TRBJ2-1
size: -
DNA: TGTGCCAGCAGTTACGCGGGAGGAGGTTACAATGAGCAGTTCTTC
CDR3: CASSYAGGGYNEQFF

V: TRBV2
D: TRBD2
J: TRBJ2-7
size: -
DNA: TGTGCCAGCAGTGTAGAGGGACTAGTCCTCTACGAGCAGTACTTC
CDR3: CASSVEGLVLYEQYF

V: TRBV5-1
D: TRBD1
J: TRBJ2-7
size: -
DNA: TGCGCCAGCAGCTTTACCGGGACAGGGCTGTACGAGCAGTACTTC
CDR3: CASSFTGTGLYEQYF

V: TRBV12-3/TRBV12-4
D: -
J: TRBJ1-1
size: -
DNA: TGTGCCAGCAGTAACTATCGATCCGGTGAGGCTTTCTTT
CDR3: CASSNYRSGEAFF

V: TRBV28
D: -
J: TRBJ2-6
size: -
DNA: TGTGCCAGCAGTGTGGCATTCTCTGGGGCCAACGTCCTGACTTTC
CDR3: CASSVAFSGANVLTF

V: TRBV5-1
D: -
J: TRBJ2-1
size: -
DNA: TGCGCCAGCAGCTTGGGGGCAGAATACAATGAGCAGTTCTTC
CDR3: CASSLGAEYNEQFF

V: TRBV19
D: -
J: TRBJ2-3
size: once
DNA: TGTGCCAGTAGTCGGACTCCCTGGGGCACAGATACGCAGTATTTT
CDR3: CASSRTPWGTDTQYF

V: TRBV30
D: TRBD2
J: TRBJ2-1
size: -
DNA: TGTGCCTGGAGTGTAATGCGCGGGGGTGAGCAGTTCTTC
CDR3: CAWSVMRGGEQFF

V: TRBV4-3
D: -
J: TRBJ1-2
size: -
DNA: TGCGCCAGCAGCCAAGATCTTTGGGGGGAAGGGTCTTATGGCTACACCTTC
CDR3: CASSQDLWGEGSYGYTF

V: TRBV30
D: TRBD1
J: TRBJ1-2
size: -
DNA: TGTGCCTGGACTAAACAGGGGGCGGGCTATGGCTACACCTTC
CDR3: CAWTKQGAGYGYTF

V: TRBV7-2
D: -
J: TRBJ2-3
size: -
DNA: TGTGCCAGCAGCTTCAAACACACAGATACGCAGTATTTT
CDR3: CASSFKHTDTQYF

V: TRBV2
D: -
J: TRBJ1-1
size: few
DNA: TGTGCCAGCAGTGCTTGGGGGGTGGACACTGAAGCTTTCTTT
CDR3: CASSAWGVDTEAFF

V: TRBV5-4
D: -
J: TRBJ1-3
size: -
DNA: TGTGCCAGCAGCTACACCTCTGGAAACACCATATATTTT
CDR3: CASSYTSGNTIYF

V: TRBV4-1
D: TRBD2
J: TRBJ2-7
size: -
DNA: TGCGCCAGCAGCCAAGAGGTGTCCTCTAGCGGGGGGGGGTCCTACGAGCAGTACTTC
CDR3: CASSQEVSSSGGGSYEQYF

V: TRBV6-6
D: -
J: TRBJ1-3
size: once
DNA: TGTGCCAGCATTACGACAGGATACTCTGGAAACACCATATATTTT
CDR3: CASITTGYSGNTIYF

V: TRBV28
D: -
J: TRBJ1-3
size: -
DNA: TGTGCCAGCAGTTCCAGGGTGGGGACAAGTGGAAACACCATATATTTT
CDR3: CASSSRVGTSGNTIYF

V: TRBV19
D: -
J: TRBJ2-2
size: -
DNA: TGTGCCAGTAATCTGGCTGGGAGTCAAGTGTCCGGGGAGCTGTTTTTT
CDR3: CASNLAGSQVSGELFF

V: TRBV28
D: TRBD1
J: TRBJ1-5
size: -
DNA: TGTGCCAGCAGTTTCAGGACAGGGGGCGGTAATCAGCCCCAGCATTTT
CDR3: CASSFRTGGGNQPQHF

V: TRBV24-1
D: -
J: TRBJ1-1
size: many
DNA: TGTGCCACCAGTGATTGGAGGGGTACTGAAGCTTTCTTT
CDR3: CATSDWRGTEAFF

V: TRBV9
D: -
J: TRBJ1-1
size: few
DNA: TGTGCCAGCAGCGTAAATTACGGGGACACTGAAGCTTTCTTT
CDR3: CASSVNYGDTEAFF

V: TRBV6-5
D: TRBD1
J: TRBJ2-7
size: -
DNA: TGTGCCAGCAGTTACTCGGGACAGGGGGTCTACGAGCAGTACTTC
CDR3: CASSYSGQGVYEQYF

V: TRBV7-9
D: -
J: TRBJ1-4
size: -
DNA: TGTGCCAGCAGCTTCCCCCTCGGGACAACTAATGAAAAACTGTTTTTT
CDR3: CASSFPLGTTNEKLFF

V: TRBV7-9
D: TRBD2
J: TRBJ2-1
size: -
DNA: TGTGCCAGCAGCTTTAAGCGGGAGGTTTACAATGAGCAGTTCTTC
CDR3: CASSFKREVYNEQFF

V: TRBV7-9
D: -
J: TRBJ1-1
size: -
DNA: TGTGCCAGCAGCTTATTCGGCAGGGGTAACACTGAAGCTTTCTTT
CDR3: CASSLFGRGNTEAFF

V: TRBV6-2/TRBV6-3
D: TRBD2
J: TRBJ2-2
size: -
DNA: TGTGCCAGCAGCCCTCTAGCGGGGGGGCCGAGAGTAAACACCGGGGAGCTGTTTTTT
CDR3: CASSPLAGGPRVNTGELFF

V: TRBV28
D: TRBD1
J: TRBJ1-5
size: few
DNA: TGTGCCAGCAGAAACCGGGACAGGGTCAATCAGCCCCAGCATTTT
CDR3: CASRNRDRVNQPQHF

V: TRBV27
D: -
J: TRBJ1-3
size: -
DNA: TGTGCCAGCAGTTTATCGTGGGGCGGAAACACCATATATTTT
CDR3: CASSLSWGGNTIYF

V: TRBV7-2
D: TRBD1
J: TRBJ1-4
size: -
DNA: TGTGCCAGCAGCTCACGAGTACCGACAGGGGGAGGAGAAAAACTGTTTTTT
CDR3: CASSSRVPTGGGEKLFF

V: TRBV7-9
D: TRBD1
J: TRBJ2-1
size: -
DNA: TGTGCCAGCAGCTCAGCGGACAGGGGGGCCTTTGTGGAGCAGTTCTTC
CDR3: CASSSADRGAFVEQFF

V: TRBV19
D: -
J: TRBJ1-6
size: -
DNA: TGTGCCAGTAGGCCGACAGAGGTTAATTCACCCCTCCACTTT
CDR3: CASRPTEVNSPLHF